The 30 T cell receptor beta chains below were found in one sample sequenced in a study of T cells in Graves' hyperthyroidism and ophthalmopathy (dated by TCRdb to about 2019). The library relied on multiplex PCR. The reads were generated on an Illumina HiSeq 2000. TCR beta CDR3 regions were amplified from RNA transcripts. The TCR CDR3 was subjected to a first round of RT-PCR using the HTBI primer set and the Qiagen OneStep RT-PCR kit. TCRdb redid the processing of the public reads, applying fastp at Q25 and MiXCR, and retained in-frame beta chains. Each CDR3 protein gets just one entry, which takes the most common genes and DNA from the rows behind it. For this sample there are under 300,000 distinct CDR3 sequences; less than 15% appear just once. Less than 15% of the sample comes from the top ten. The sequencing sample was made of blood. These receptors were obtained from a woman aged 40 to 50 with Graves' hyperthyroidism that later progressed to Graves' ophthalmopathy.

Regarding this clonotype: The junction does not match germline at one end; this may be a read error. The rearrangement uses TRBV28 and TRBJ2-1; D remains unclear. Germline V gene data show CDR1 as MDHEN and CDR2 as SYDVKM. CDR3 length: 14 amino acids. The chain's CDR3 is CASRRKGTYNEQFF. CDR3 DNA sequence: TGCGCCAGCAGGCGGAAAGGCACCTACAATGAGCAGTTCTTC.

This clonotype was observed at least ten times. This sequence joins TRBV30 and TRBJ1-6; weak D call: TRBD1 (6 bases). This CDR3 spans 13 amino acids. Between the trimmed V and J ends, which lost 3 bases and 10 bases, there was a span of 13 bases. The germline CDR1 and CDR2 sequences are GTSNPN and SVGIG (reference sequence). The chain's CDR3 is CAWRKGDQSPLHF. The CDR3 DNA is TGTGCCTGGAGAAAGGGGGATCAATCACCCCTCCACTTT.

Concerning this clonotype itself: A much larger clone is a single base away; this may be a read error. V and J are TRBV7-9 and TRBJ2-1; TRBD2 might be the D (5 bases). V lost 3 bases, J lost 6 bases, and 12 bases lay in between. The CDR3 spans 14 residues. CDR1 SEHNR and CDR2 FQNEAQ come from the germline V gene (reference sequence). The CDR3 DNA sequence: TGTGCCAGCAGCTTTAGGACTGGCCCCAATGAGCAGTTCTTC. It encodes CASSFRTGPNEQFF.

This clonotype has a count of ten or more. The rearrangement joins TRBV9 to TRBJ1-3; the D is unclear. Trimming removed 4 bases at V and 1 base at J, with 12 bases between. Germline lookup yields CDR1 SGDLS and CDR2 YYNGEE. This CDR3 contains 15 residues. As DNA, the CDR3 is TGTGCCAGCAGCCCAGCACCGGGTTCTGGAAACACCATATATTTT. The encoded protein is CASSPAPGSGNTIYF. Drawing the rest from reference TRBV9 and TRBJ1-3, the complete variable domain is DSGVTQTPKHLITATGQRVTLRCSPRSGDLSVYWYQQSLDQGLQFLIQYYNGEERAKGNILERFSAQQFPDLHSELNLSSLELGDSALYFCASSPAPGSGNTIYFGEGSWLTVV.

This clonotype was counted many times. The rearrangement joins TRBV19 to TRBJ2-5, with D perhaps given as TRBD1 or TRBD2 (5 bases each). The CDR3 is 14 amino acids. V was clipped by 6 bases and J by 5 bases, with 16 bases between them. Germline V gives CDR1 LNHDA, CDR2 SQIVND (reference sequence). The CDR3 coding sequence is TGTGCCAGTAGACGGGACCCAAGTCGGGAGACCCAGTACTTC. It specifies CASRRDPSRETQYF.

At least ten counts were recorded for this clonotype. The chain links TRBV29-1 to TRBJ1-1; D unclear. The V end lost 4 bases, the J end lost 6 bases, and 12 bases lay between the germline ends. CDR1 and CDR2 from the germline V gene are SQVTM and ANQGSEA. This CDR3 spans 12 amino acids. Here the CDR3 DNA reads TGCAGCGTTGGCGACACCCGGTCTGAAGCTTTCTTT. This codes for CSVGDTRSEAFF.

This clonotype was counted many times. This sequence joins TRBV27 and TRBJ2-1; tentatively, D is TRBD2 (5 bases). The germline gives CDR1 MNHEY, CDR2 SMNVEV (reference sequence). The CDR3 extends over 14 amino acids. V was clipped by 4 bases and J by 8 bases, with 15 bases between them. The CDR3 loop is CASSSLMAGDEQFF. CDR3 DNA sequence: TGTGCCAGCAGTTCCCTAATGGCGGGCGATGAGCAGTTCTTC.

V gene TRBV19 combines with J gene TRBJ2-2; maybe TRBD1 (5 bases). Germline CDR1 and CDR2: LNHDA and SQIVND (reference sequence). The CDR3 is 18 amino acids. The ends were cut back, 7 bases at V and 6 bases at J, with 27 bases in the middle. CDR3 nucleotides: TGTGCCAGTACCCTCCAAGGGGTCGCCAGGGTGAGATCCGGGGAGCTGTTTTTT. This codes for CASTLQGVARVRSGELFF.

Only a few counts were recorded for this clonotype. A much more abundant neighbour one base away suggests this may be a read error. The genes are TRBV15 and TRBJ2-1; D is undetermined. Germline V gives CDR1 LNHNV, CDR2 YYDKDF (reference sequence). Trimming cost V 2 bases and J 4 bases, with 3 bases left between them. This CDR3 comprises 12 residues. CDR3 DNA sequence: TGTGCCACCAGCAGATTATACAATGAGCAGTTCTTC. Protein sequence: CATSRLYNEQFF.

This clonotype has at least ten counts. The chain uses TRBV29-1 and TRBJ2-2; the D is unclear. The CDR3 length is 14 residues. Trimming took 4 bases from V and 5 from J, leaving 14 bases between them. Germline CDR1 and CDR2: SQVTM and ANQGSEA. CDR3 loop: CSVVIPGTTGELFF. The CDR3 region has the DNA TGCAGCGTTGTGATTCCTGGAACTACCGGGGAGCTGTTTTTT.

The chain is built from TRBV2 and TRBJ1-5; D not certain. The CDR3 totals 15 residues. Looked up from germline, CDR1 is SNHLY and CDR2 is FYNNEI. Trimming removed 6 bases at V and 0 bases at J, with 12 bases between. CDR3 coding DNA: TGTGCCAGCAGAGCGAGGGCATTTAGCAATCAGCCCCAGCATTTT. Its protein is CASRARAFSNQPQHF.

This clonotype was counted many times. The chain carries TRBV9 and TRBJ2-3; TRBD2 matches 12 bases. The CDR3 runs to 19 residues. Losses at the gene ends were 5 bases for V and 0 bases for J; bases not matched to a gene: 13. CDR1 SGDLS and CDR2 YYNGEE come from the germline V gene. CDR3 protein: CASSATSGRGGSSTDTQYF. The CDR3 bases are TGTGCCAGCAGTGCGACTAGCGGGAGAGGGGGTTCTAGCACAGATACGCAGTATTTT.

The chain joins TRBV13 to TRBJ1-1; 8 bases align to TRBD1. Germline trimming cut 3 bases from V and 3 bases from J; bases unmatched to any gene: 3. The CDR3 spans 14 residues. Germline CDR1 is PRHDT and CDR2 is FYEKMQ (reference sequence). The CDR3 protein is CASSLDREDTEAFF. CDR3 coding DNA: TGTGCCAGCAGCTTGGACAGGGAGGACACTGAAGCTTTCTTT.

This clonotype is a singleton in its sample. The chain has TRBV5-1 and TRBJ2-2; no clear D. Per the germline V gene, CDR1 is SGHRS and CDR2 is YFSETQ. Trimming left V 2 bases short and J 3 bases short, with 11 bases between. The CDR3 sequence is 15 residues long. The CDR3 region has the DNA TGCGCCAGCAGCTTTCAATCGACCGACACCGGGGAGCTGTTTTTT. It encodes CASSFQSTDTGELFF.

This clonotype was detected many times. This chain links TRBV2 with TRBJ2-1; a possible D gene is TRBD2 (6 bases). The CDR3 length is 16 residues. Looked up from germline, CDR1 is SNHLY and CDR2 is FYNNEI. V was trimmed by 6 bases and J by 2 bases, leaving 17 bases between them. Here the CDR3 reads CASSLYPSEPYNEQFF. CDR3 nucleotide sequence: TGTGCCAGCAGCCTGTACCCTAGCGAACCCTACAATGAGCAGTTCTTC.

This clonotype was counted many times. The chain employs TRBV20-1 and TRBJ2-3; D might be TRBD2 (6 bases). In germline, CDR1 is DFQATT, CDR2 SNEGSKA (reference sequence). CDR3 length equals 14 residues. With 3 bases removed from V and 2 bases from J, the gap between germline ends came to 12 bases. CDR3 protein: CSASRTGVTDTQYF. The CDR3 nucleotides read TGCAGTGCTAGTCGTACGGGGGTCACAGATACGCAGTATTTT.

This clonotype was detected only a few times. The J gene is TRBJ2-3, the V gene TRBV19; TRBD2 agrees at 7 bases. The J segment lost 0 bases and the V segment lost 2 bases, leaving 8 bases of the junction unmatched. This CDR3 is built from 17 residues. Germline CDR1 is LNHDA and CDR2 is SQIVND (reference sequence). The CDR3: CASSITSGRESTDTQYF. The CDR3 DNA sequence: TGTGCCAGTAGTATAACGTCGGGGCGGGAGAGCACAGATACGCAGTATTTT.

This clonotype was picked up many times. The rearrangement uses TRBV12-3 or TRBV12-4 and TRBJ2-7; 10 bases align to TRBD2. V was pared by 5 bases and J by 3 bases, with 4 bases of the junction left unmatched. The CDR3 is 14 amino acids. The CDR3 region has the DNA TGTGCCAGCAGTCCTTGGACTAGCGGCTACGAGCAGTACTTC. It encodes CASSPWTSGYEQYF.

This clonotype was counted at least ten times. The chain uses TRBV10-2 and TRBJ1-1; weak D call: TRBD1 (5 bases). This CDR3 has 15 amino acids. The ends were cut back, 2 bases at V and 1 base at J, with 11 bases in the middle. CDR1 is WSHSY and CDR2 is SAAADI in the germline V gene. CDR3 protein: CASSEPGPKNTEAFF. The CDR3 bases are TGCGCCAGCAGTGAGCCGGGACCTAAGAACACTGAAGCTTTCTTT.

At least ten counts were recorded for this clonotype. The gene calls are TRBV9 and TRBJ2-1, with 9 bases aligning to TRBD2. V lost 0 bases and J lost 4; bases outside the gene matches: 5. CDR1 is SGDLS, CDR2 YYNGEE, per germline. This CDR3 spans 16 amino acids. The DNA for the CDR3 is TGTGCCAGCAGCGTAGGAGGTAGCGGGAGATACAATGAGCAGTTCTTC. As protein: CASSVGGSGRYNEQFF.

This clonotype was observed many times. The gene calls are TRBV28 and TRBJ2-1; no clear D gene. Germline V gene lookup returns CDR1 MDHEN and CDR2 SYDVKM. V lost 1 base, J lost 5 bases, and 9 bases lay in between. This CDR3 has 14 amino acids. The CDR3 here is CASSLYHSNNEQFF. The CDR3 DNA is TGTGCCAGCAGTTTATATCACTCTAACAATGAGCAGTTCTTC. Complete variable domain (other parts from reference TRBV28 and TRBJ2-1): DVKVTQSSRYLVKRTGEKVFLECVQDMDHENMFWYRQDPGLGLRLIYFSYDVKMKEKGDIPEGYSVSREKKERFSLILESASTNQTSMYLCASSLYHSNNEQFFGPGTRLTVL.

This clonotype was seen repeatedly, ten times or more. The V gene is TRBV11-1, the J gene TRBJ2-1; D ambiguous. The V end lost 2 bases, the J end lost 7 bases, and 3 bases lay between the germline ends. CDR1 is SGHAT and CDR2 is FQDESV in the germline V gene (reference sequence). CDR3 length: 11 amino acids. The CDR3 DNA is TGTGCCAGCAGCTTAACAAATGAGCAGTTCTTC. Translated, it gives CASSLTNEQFF.

The rearrangement links TRBV24-1 to TRBJ2-5, with TRBD2 identical over 9 bases. Unmatched junction bases numbered 3, after V lost 3 bases and J lost 5 bases. The CDR3 sequence is 14 residues long. Per germline, CDR1 KGHDR and CDR2 SFDVKD. CDR3 sequence reads: CATSDGLAGETQYF. The CDR3 DNA sequence: TGTGCCACCAGTGATGGTCTAGCGGGGGAGACCCAGTACTTC.

This clonotype showed up many times. The chain employs TRBV7-9 and TRBJ2-5; 10 bases are shared with TRBD2. The CDR3 sequence is 20 residues long. Trimming removed 5 bases from V and 4 bases from J; junction bases left unmatched: 22. CDR1 and CDR2 (germline): SEHNR, FQNEAQ (reference sequence). This chain's CDR3 is CASSAWTGTQSGRVRETQYF. DNA for the CDR3: TGTGCCAGCAGCGCATGGACAGGGACGCAGAGCGGGAGGGTTCGAGAGACCCAGTACTTC. Supplemented by reference TRBV7-9 and TRBJ2-5, the full variable domain reads DTGVSQNPRHKITKRGQNVTFRCDPISEHNRLYWYRQTLGQGPEFLTYFQNEAQLEKSRLLSDRFSAERPKGSFSTLEIQRTEQGDSAMYLCASSAWTGTQSGRVRETQYFGPGTRLLVL.

V is TRBV7-9 and J is TRBJ2-3; 8 bases agree with TRBD2. The CDR3 sequence is 15 residues long. J was trimmed by 4 bases and V by 3 bases; bases with no gene match: 6. Germline V gene data show CDR1 as SEHNR and CDR2 as FQNEAQ (reference sequence). This CDR3 is CASSLQRETADTQYF. The DNA for the CDR3 is TGTGCCAGCAGCTTGCAGCGGGAGACCGCAGATACGCAGTATTTT.

The chain recombines TRBV28 with TRBJ2-3; possible D gene TRBD1, 6 bases. V gave up 11 bases and J gave up 6 bases, with 18 bases separating them. Germline-derived CDR1 and CDR2 are MDHEN and SYDVKM. The length of the CDR3 is 13 residues. The CDR3 nucleotides are TGTGCCTGCCGGGACACCAATAGGGATACGCAGTATTTT. This codes for CACRDTNRDTQYF.

This clonotype showed up many times. V and J are TRBV2 and TRBJ2-5; possibly TRBD2 for D (6 bases). Germline loops: CDR1 SNHLY, CDR2 FYNNEI. CDR3 length equals 16 residues. V lost 7 bases and J lost 3, with 21 bases in between. CDR3 sequence reads: CASTGLVSGGKETQYF. For the CDR3, the DNA is TGTGCCAGCACGGGCCTCGTCTCCGGGGGAAAAGAGACCCAGTACTTC.

This rearrangement joins TRBV4-1 to TRBJ2-6; TRBD2 agrees at 8 bases. The trim removed 1 base at V and 4 bases at J, leaving 24 bases unmatched. Germline V gene sequence: CDR1 MGHRA, CDR2 YSYEKL. The CDR3 is 23 amino acids. The CDR3 nucleotides read TGCGCCAGCAGCCAAGGAAGTTACAGCGGGAGAAGCTCGAACATCTCAGGGGCCAACGTCCTGACTTTC. Amino acid sequence: CASSQGSYSGRSSNISGANVLTF.

This clonotype was counted between two and nine times. V gene TRBV6-1 combines with J gene TRBJ2-2; 8 bases are a match to TRBD2. Germline loops: CDR1 MNHNS, CDR2 SASEGT. The CDR3 is 15 amino acids. Trimming removed 5 bases from V and 5 bases from J; junction bases left unmatched: 7. The chain's CDR3 is CASSMGLEGTGELFF. CDR3 DNA: TGTGCCAGCAGTATGGGACTAGAGGGAACCGGGGAGCTGTTTTTT.

In its sample, this clonotype was seen a few times. The chain joins TRBV4-1 to TRBJ1-6; a possible D gene is TRBD1 (5 bases). V was trimmed by 0 bases and J by 8 bases, leaving 23 bases between them. Germline lookup yields CDR1 MGHRA and CDR2 YSYEKL. This CDR3 is built from 19 residues. The chain's CDR3 is CASSQDAGGRYVSYSPLHF. The CDR3 nucleotides are TGCGCCAGCAGCCAAGATGCTGGGGGACGATATGTCAGTTATTCACCCCTCCACTTT.